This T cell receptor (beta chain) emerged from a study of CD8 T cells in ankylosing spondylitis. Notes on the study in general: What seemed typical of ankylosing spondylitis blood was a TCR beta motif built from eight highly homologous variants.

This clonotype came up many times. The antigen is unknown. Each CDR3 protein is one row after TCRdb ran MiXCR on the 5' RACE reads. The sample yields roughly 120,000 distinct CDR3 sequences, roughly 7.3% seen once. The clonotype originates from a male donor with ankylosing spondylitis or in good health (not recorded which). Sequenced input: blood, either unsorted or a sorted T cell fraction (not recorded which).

The CDR3 spells CASSTGTSAETQYF. CDR3 nucleotides: TGTGCCAGCAGCACCGGGACTAGCGCCGAGACCCAGTACTTC. The chain joins TRBV11-2 to TRBJ2-5; TRBD2 aligns across 10 bases. The germline gives CDR1 SGHAT, CDR2 FQNNGV. This CDR3 has 14 residues. J lost 5 bases, V lost 5 bases, and 5 bases had no gene match. The whole variable domain, filled in from reference TRBV11-2 and TRBJ2-5, reads EAGVAQSPRYKIIEKRQSVAFWCNPISGHATLYWYQQILGQGPKLLIQFQNNGVVDDSQLPKDRFSAERLKGVDSTLKIQPAKLEDSAVYLCASSTGTSAETQYFGPGTRLLVL.